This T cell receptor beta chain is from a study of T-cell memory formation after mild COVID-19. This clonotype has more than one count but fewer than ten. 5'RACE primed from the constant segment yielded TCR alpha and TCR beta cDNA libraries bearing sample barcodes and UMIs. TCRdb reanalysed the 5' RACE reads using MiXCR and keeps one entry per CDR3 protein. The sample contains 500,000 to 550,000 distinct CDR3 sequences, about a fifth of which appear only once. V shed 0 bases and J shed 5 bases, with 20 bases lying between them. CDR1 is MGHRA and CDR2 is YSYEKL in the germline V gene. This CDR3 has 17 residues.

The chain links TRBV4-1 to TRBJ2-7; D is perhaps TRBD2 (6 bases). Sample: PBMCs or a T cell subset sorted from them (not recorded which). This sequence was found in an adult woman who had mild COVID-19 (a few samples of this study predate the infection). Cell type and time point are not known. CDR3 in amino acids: CASSQESGASVSNEQYF. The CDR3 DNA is TGCGCCAGCAGCCAAGAGTCCGGGGCTAGCGTATCGAACGAGCAGTACTTC.